The following is a T cell receptor beta chain sequence with its context. The data were obtained in a study of blood T cell repertoires in COVID-19. Study in general: Specimens from acute and convalescent COVID-19 originated in the United States, Italy and Spain. Nucleic acid was either cDNA or gDNA, and it came from T cells, B-cell-depleted T cells, or PBMCs.

In the authors' workflow: Amplified reference gene primers provided the basis for estimating nucleated cell counts. This table comes from immunoSEQ multiplex PCR, and its TCRdb copy is limited to in-frame clones, with some not included. The V and J calls and clone size were taken over from that table, and D and trimming were inferred from the DNA. The profile shows about 160,000 clones, roughly 85% of them singletons. Trimming took 2 bases from V and 1 from J; bases not matched to a gene: 6. The CDR3 has 17 amino acids. Germline assignment: CDR1 SEHNR and CDR2 FQNEAQ (reference sequence). The chain is built from TRBV7-9 and TRBJ2-2, with 8 bases identical to TRBD1. This TCR came from a human donor with acute or convalescent COVID-19. The donor label of this sample is uncertain. Sequences were obtained from peripheral blood. This chain's CDR3 is CASSLSWGQVNTGELFF. The CDR3 DNA follows: TGTGCCAGCAGCTTAAGTTGGGGACAGGTGAACACCGGGGAGCTGTTTTTT.